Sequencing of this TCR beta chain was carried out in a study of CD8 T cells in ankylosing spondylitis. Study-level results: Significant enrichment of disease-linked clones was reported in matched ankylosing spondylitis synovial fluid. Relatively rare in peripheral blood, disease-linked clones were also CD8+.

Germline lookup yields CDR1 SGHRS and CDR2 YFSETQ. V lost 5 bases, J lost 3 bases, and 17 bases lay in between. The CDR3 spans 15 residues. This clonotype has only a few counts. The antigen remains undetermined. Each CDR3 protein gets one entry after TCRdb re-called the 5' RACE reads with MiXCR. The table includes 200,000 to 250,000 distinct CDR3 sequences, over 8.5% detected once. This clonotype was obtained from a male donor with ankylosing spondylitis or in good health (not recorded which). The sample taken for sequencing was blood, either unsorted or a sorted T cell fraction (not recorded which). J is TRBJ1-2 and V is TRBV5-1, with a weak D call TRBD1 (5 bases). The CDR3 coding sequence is TGCGCCAGCAGGCAGGGAGGGCAGGGCTACTATGGCTACACCTTC. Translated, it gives CASRQGGQGYYGYTF.